A single sample gave rise to the 14 T cell receptor beta chains below, sequenced in a study of blood T cells in healthy people across ages. Then a second PCR, running roughly 6 to 12 cycles, was carried out with a sample-barcoded 5' primer and a J-beta primer mix. TCRdb redid the calling of the 5' RACE reads with MiXCR, one entry per CDR3 protein. Found here are roughly 1,300,000 distinct CDR3 sequences, almost 60% of them singletons; the top ten hold approximately 7%. Sequenced material: blood. The receptor set was obtained from a man aged 18 to 29 in good health.

The chain joins TRBV14 to TRBJ1-5, with unresolved D. Trimming left V 4 bases short and J 7 bases short, with 14 bases between. CDR1 and CDR2 (germline): SGHDN, FVKESK. The CDR3 is made up of 14 amino acids. The CDR3 loop reads CASSLSLVPQPQHF. In DNA form, the CDR3 reads TGTGCCAGCAGCCTCTCGCTAGTGCCACAGCCCCAGCATTTT.

J is TRBJ1-1 and V is TRBV5-1; D may be TRBD1 (5 bases). This CDR3 is built from 16 residues. The V gene's germline CDR1 is SGHRS and CDR2 YFSETQ. V was pared by 0 bases and J by 1 base, with 13 bases between. CDR3 bases: TGCGCCAGCAGCTTGGCCAGGGTCGGGGGGAACACTGAAGCTTTCTTT. Protein: CASSLARVGGNTEAFF.

In DNA form, the CDR3 reads TGCGCCAGCAGCTTTCTAGCGACCTACTACGTGCAGTACTTC. This encodes CASSFLATYYVQYF. The genes are TRBV5-1 and TRBJ2-5, with D perhaps matching TRBD2 (6 bases). From germline, CDR1 is SGHRS and CDR2 YFSETQ. Between the trimmed V and J ends, which lost 2 bases and 11 bases, there was a span of 19 bases. The CDR3 extends over 14 amino acids.

V gene TRBV4-2 combines with J gene TRBJ2-7, with a possible D match to TRBD1 (6 bases). Trimming shortened V by 0 bases and J by 7 bases, and 10 bases separated the two germline ends. The V gene's germline CDR1 is LGHNA and CDR2 YNFKEQ. This CDR3 region has 13 residues. The CDR3 here is CASSQDPGQEQYF. The CDR3 region has the DNA TGTGCCAGCAGCCAAGATCCAGGACAGGAGCAGTACTTC.

This chain links TRBV20-1 with TRBJ2-1; no definite D call. This CDR3 is 12 amino acids long. Germline-derived CDR1 and CDR2 are DFQATT and SNEGSKA (reference sequence). Trimming took 6 bases from V and 8 from J, leaving 14 bases between them. CDR3 sequence reads: CSAHPKRYEQFF. DNA of the CDR3: TGCAGTGCCCACCCTAAGCGTTATGAGCAGTTCTTC.

As concerns this clonotype: At one end the junction does not follow the germline gene, possibly because of a read error. V and J are TRBV7-2 and TRBJ2-7; D tentatively fits TRBD1 or TRBD2 (6 bases each). The CDR3 covers 12 residues. The V gene's germline CDR1 is SGHTA and CDR2 FQGNSA. The DNA of the CDR3 is TGCGCCAGCAAGGGAGGCGACAGGGAGCAGTACTTC. This sequence encodes CASKGGDREQYF.

This clonotype was seen more than once but under ten times. The rearrangement uses TRBV9 and TRBJ2-1, with D perhaps matching TRBD2 (6 bases). The length of the CDR3 is 14 residues. CDR1 is SGDLS and CDR2 is YYNGEE in the germline V gene. The V and J ends lost 2 bases and 8 bases respectively, with 14 bases between them. The CDR3 sequence: CASSVTSWSDEQFF. The CDR3, as DNA: TGTGCCAGCAGCGTGACTAGTTGGTCCGATGAGCAGTTCTTC.

This clonotype was recorded once. The rearrangement links TRBV27 to TRBJ1-5; 7 bases are shared with TRBD1. V dropped 1 base and J dropped 6; count of bases not matched to a gene: 6. The CDR3 loop spans 15 amino acids. Germline V gene data show CDR1 as MNHEY and CDR2 as SMNVEV (reference sequence). CDR3 sequence reads: CASSLWGQGGQPQHF. CDR3 in DNA: TGTGCCAGCAGTTTATGGGGTCAGGGGGGTCAGCCCCAGCATTTT.

The chain couples TRBV5-5 to TRBJ1-5; D is ambiguous. This CDR3 has 15 amino acids. V gave up 2 bases and J gave up 0 bases, with 9 bases separating them. Germline V gene sequence: CDR1 SGHKS, CDR2 YYEKEE (reference sequence). In DNA, the CDR3 is TGTGCCAGCAGCTTCGGGGAGAATAGCAATCAGCCCCAGCATTTT. Residues: CASSFGENSNQPQHF.

This chain links TRBV12-3 or TRBV12-4 with TRBJ1-1; D remains unclear. The V gene lost 2 bases and the J gene lost 4 bases, with 8 bases spanning the gap. The CDR3 spans 13 residues. CDR3 sequence: CASSLWSGTEAFF. CDR3 DNA: TGTGCCAGCAGTTTATGGTCTGGCACTGAAGCTTTCTTT.

The CDR3 here is CASSQALLGTGANEQFF. The CDR3 DNA reads as TGTGCCAGCAGCCAAGCCCTCCTTGGGACAGGGGCAAATGAGCAGTTCTTC. This chain links TRBV14 with TRBJ2-1, with 10 bases aligning to TRBD1. V lost 1 base and J lost 7; bases outside the gene matches: 10. The CDR3 has 17 residues. Germline V gene lookup returns CDR1 SGHDN and CDR2 FVKESK. Full variable domain (missing parts from reference TRBV14 and TRBJ2-1): EAGVTQFPSHSVIEKGQTVTLRCDPISGHDNLYWYRRVMGKEIKFLLHFVKESKQDESGMPNNRFLAERTGGTYSTLKVQPAELEDSGVYFCASSQALLGTGANEQFFGPGTRLTVL.

V and J are TRBV20-1 and TRBJ2-5; D uncertain. The V end lost 6 bases, the J end lost 1 base, and 12 bases lay between the germline ends. Germline CDR1 DFQATT, CDR2 SNEGSKA (reference sequence). The length of the CDR3 is 13 residues. The CDR3 region is CSATPRVQETQYF. The CDR3, as DNA: TGCAGTGCAACTCCTAGAGTCCAAGAGACCCAGTACTTC.

This clonotype was recorded many times. At one end the junction does not follow the germline gene, possibly because of a read error. The chain has TRBV4-1 and TRBJ2-5, with TRBD2 identical over 7 bases. Germline V gives CDR1 MGHRA, CDR2 YSYEKL. The CDR3 contains 14 residues. CDR3 DNA: TGTGCCAGCAGCCAAGTGGGGGGGCAAGAGACCCAGTACTTC. Its translation is CASSQVGGQETQYF.

The genes are TRBV20-1 and TRBJ1-5; D not certain. Germline V gene sequence: CDR1 DFQATT, CDR2 SNEGSKA (reference sequence). Trimming pared 6 bases from V and 0 bases from J, leaving 15 bases between. This CDR3 region has 15 residues. CDR3: CSALPRRYSNQPQHF. The CDR3 region has the DNA TGCAGTGCCCTCCCGCGAAGATATAGCAATCAGCCCCAGCATTTT.